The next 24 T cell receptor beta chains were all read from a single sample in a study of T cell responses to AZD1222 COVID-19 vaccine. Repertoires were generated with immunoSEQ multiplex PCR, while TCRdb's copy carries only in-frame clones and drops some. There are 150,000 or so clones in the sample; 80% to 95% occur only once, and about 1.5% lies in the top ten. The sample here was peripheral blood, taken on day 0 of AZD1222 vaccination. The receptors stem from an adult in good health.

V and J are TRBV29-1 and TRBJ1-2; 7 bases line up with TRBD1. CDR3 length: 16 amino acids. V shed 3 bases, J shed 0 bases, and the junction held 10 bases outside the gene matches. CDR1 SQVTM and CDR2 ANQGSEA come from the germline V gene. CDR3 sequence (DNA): TGCAGCGTTGATGACAGCAGGGGGTTGGCTAACTATGGCTACACCTTC. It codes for CSVDDSRGLANYGYTF.

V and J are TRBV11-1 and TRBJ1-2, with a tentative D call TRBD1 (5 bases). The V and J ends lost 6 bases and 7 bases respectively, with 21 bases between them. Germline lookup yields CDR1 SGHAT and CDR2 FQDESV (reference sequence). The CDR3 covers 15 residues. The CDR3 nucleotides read TGTGCCAGCAGTTCGCCTGACAGACTGTCCCTTGGCTACACCTTC. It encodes CASSSPDRLSLGYTF.

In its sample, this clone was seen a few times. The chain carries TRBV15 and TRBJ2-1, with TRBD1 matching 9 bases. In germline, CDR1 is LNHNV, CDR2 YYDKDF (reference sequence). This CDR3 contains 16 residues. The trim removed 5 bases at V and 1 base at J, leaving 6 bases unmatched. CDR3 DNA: TGTGCCACCAGCCAAGGGACAGGGCGATCCTACAATGAGCAGTTCTTC. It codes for CATSQGTGRSYNEQFF.

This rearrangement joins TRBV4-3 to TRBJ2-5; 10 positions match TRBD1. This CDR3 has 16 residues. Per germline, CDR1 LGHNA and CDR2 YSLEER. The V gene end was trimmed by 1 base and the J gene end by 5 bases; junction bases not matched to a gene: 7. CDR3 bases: TGCGCCAGCAGCCAAGGCCGGACAGGGGGTCAGGAGACCCAGTACTTC. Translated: CASSQGRTGGQETQYF.

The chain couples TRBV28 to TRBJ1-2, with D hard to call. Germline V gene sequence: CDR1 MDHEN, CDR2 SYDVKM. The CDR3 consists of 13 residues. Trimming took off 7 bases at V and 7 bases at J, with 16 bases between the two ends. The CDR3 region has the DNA TGTGCCAGCACCCTACCCGGGATAGGTGGCTACACCTTC. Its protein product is CASTLPGIGGYTF.

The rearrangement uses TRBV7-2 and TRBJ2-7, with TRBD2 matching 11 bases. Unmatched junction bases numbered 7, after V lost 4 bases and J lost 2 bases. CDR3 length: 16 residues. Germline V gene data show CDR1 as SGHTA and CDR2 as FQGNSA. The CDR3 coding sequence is TGTGCCAGCAGCTCCACTAGCGGGAGCAGTACCTACGAGCAGTACTTC. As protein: CASSSTSGSSTYEQYF.

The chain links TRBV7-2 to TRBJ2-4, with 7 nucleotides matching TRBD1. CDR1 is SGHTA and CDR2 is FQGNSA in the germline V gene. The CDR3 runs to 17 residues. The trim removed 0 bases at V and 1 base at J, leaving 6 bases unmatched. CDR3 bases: TGTGCCAGCAGCTTAGCCTCGACAGGGCCTGCCAAAAACATTCAGTACTTC. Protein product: CASSLASTGPAKNIQYF.

CDR3 loop: CASKEGAEEQYF. In DNA form, the CDR3 reads TGTGCCTCCAAGGAGGGGGCGGAAGAGCAGTACTTC. The rearrangement links TRBV2 to TRBJ2-7; D possibly corresponds to TRBD1 (7 bases). CDR1 is SNHLY and CDR2 is FYNNEI in the germline V gene. The CDR3 is 12 residues long. The germline V and J ends were trimmed by 11 bases and 7 bases, with 18 bases remaining between them.

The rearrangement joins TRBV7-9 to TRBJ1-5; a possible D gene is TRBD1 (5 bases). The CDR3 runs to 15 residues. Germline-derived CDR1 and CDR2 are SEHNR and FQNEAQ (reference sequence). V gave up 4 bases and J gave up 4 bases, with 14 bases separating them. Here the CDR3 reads CASSSNDSPNQPQHF. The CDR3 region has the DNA TGTGCCAGCAGCTCAAACGACAGCCCGAATCAGCCCCAGCATTTT.

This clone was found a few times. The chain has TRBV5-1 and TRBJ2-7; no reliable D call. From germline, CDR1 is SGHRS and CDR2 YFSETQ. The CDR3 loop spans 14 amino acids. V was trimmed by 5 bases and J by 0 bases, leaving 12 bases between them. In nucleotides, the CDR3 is TGCGCCAGCAGTGAGGCAGCTAGCTCCTACGAGCAGTACTTC. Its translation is CASSEAASSYEQYF.

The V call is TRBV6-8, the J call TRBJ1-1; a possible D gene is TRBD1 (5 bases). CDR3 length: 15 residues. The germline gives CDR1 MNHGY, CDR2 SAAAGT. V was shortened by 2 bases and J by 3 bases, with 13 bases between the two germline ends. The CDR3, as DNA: TGTGCCAGCAGTTACACCGGGGGGGGAGACACTGAAGCTTTCTTT. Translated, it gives CASSYTGGGDTEAFF.

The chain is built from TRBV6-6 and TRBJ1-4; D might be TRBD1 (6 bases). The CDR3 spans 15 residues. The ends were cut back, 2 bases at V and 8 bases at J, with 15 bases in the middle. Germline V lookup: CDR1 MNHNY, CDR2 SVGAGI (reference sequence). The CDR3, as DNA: TGTGCCAGCAGTTACAACAGGGCGGTCAGGGAAAAACTGTTTTTT. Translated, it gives CASSYNRAVREKLFF.

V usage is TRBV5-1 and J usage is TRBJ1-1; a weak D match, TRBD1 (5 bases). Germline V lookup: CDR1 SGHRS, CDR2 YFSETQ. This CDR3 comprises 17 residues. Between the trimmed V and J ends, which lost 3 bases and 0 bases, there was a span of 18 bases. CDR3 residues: CASSSSTVRVMNTEAFF. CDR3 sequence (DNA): TGCGCCAGCAGCTCCTCGACAGTTCGAGTGATGAACACTGAAGCTTTCTTT.

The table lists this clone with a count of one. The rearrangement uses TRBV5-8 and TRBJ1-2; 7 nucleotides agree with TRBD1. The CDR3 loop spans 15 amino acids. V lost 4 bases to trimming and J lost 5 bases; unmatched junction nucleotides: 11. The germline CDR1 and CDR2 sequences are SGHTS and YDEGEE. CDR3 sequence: CASSPMLTGRYGYTF. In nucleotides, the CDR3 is TGTGCCAGCAGCCCGATGCTGACAGGGCGGTATGGCTACACCTTC.

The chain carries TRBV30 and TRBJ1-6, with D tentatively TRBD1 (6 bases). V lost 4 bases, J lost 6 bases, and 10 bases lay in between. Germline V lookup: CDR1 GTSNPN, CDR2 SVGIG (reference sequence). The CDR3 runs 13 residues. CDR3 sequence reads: CAWMTGTNSPLHF. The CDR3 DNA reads TGTGCCTGGATGACAGGAACTAATTCACCCCTCCACTTT.

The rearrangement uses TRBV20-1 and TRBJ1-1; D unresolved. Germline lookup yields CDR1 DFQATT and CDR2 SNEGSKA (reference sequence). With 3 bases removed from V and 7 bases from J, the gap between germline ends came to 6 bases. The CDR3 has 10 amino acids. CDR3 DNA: TGCAGTGCTAGGGGCTATGAAGCTTTCTTT. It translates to CSARGYEAFF.

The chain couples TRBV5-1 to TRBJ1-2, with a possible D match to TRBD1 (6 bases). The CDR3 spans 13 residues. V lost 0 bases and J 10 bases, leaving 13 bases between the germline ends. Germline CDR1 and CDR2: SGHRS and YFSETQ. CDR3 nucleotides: TGCGCCAGCAGCTTGGGAACAGGGACAATCTACACCTTC. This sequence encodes CASSLGTGTIYTF. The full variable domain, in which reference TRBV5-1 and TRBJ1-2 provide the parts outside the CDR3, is KAGVTQTPRYLIKTRGQQVTLSCSPISGHRSVSWYQQTPGQGLQFLFEYFSETQRNKGNFPGRFSGRQFSNSRSEMNVSTLELGDSALYLCASSLGTGTIYTFGSGTRLTVV.

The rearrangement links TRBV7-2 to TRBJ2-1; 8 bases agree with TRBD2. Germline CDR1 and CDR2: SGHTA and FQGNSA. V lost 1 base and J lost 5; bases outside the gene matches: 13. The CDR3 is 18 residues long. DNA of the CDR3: TGTGCCAGCAGCTTAGTGGCCATAGCGGGGCCCCGACACAATGAGCAGTTCTTC. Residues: CASSLVAIAGPRHNEQFF.

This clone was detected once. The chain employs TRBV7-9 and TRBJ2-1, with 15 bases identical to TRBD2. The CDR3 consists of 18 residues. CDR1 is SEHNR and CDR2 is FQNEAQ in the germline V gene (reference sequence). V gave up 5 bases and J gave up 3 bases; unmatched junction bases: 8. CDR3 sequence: CASSGSGTSGRIYNEQFF. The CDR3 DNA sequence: TGTGCCAGCAGCGGTAGTGGGACTAGCGGGAGGATCTACAATGAGCAGTTCTTC.

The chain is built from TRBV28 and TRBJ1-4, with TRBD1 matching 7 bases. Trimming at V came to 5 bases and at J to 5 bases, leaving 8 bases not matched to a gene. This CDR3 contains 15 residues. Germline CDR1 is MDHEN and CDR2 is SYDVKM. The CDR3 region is CASSGTGTVNEKLFF. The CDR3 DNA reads TGTGCCAGCAGTGGGACCGGGACAGTGAATGAAAAACTGTTTTTT.

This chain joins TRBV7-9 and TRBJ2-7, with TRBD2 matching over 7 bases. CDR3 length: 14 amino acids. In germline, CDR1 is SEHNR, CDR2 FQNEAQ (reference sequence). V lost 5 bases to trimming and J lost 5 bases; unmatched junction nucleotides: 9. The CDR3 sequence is CASSAWGGGDEQYF. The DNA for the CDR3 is TGTGCCAGCAGCGCCTGGGGGGGAGGCGACGAGCAGTACTTC. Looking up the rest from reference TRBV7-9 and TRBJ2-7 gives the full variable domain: DTGVSQNPRHKITKRGQNVTFRCDPISEHNRLYWYRQTLGQGPEFLTYFQNEAQLEKSRLLSDRFSAERPKGSFSTLEIQRTEQGDSAMYLCASSAWGGGDEQYFGPGTRLTVT.

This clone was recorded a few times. DNA for the CDR3: TGTGCCAGCAGCCAAGGCCAGGGCACTGAAGCTTTCTTT. This gives the protein CASSQGQGTEAFF. This chain connects TRBV3-1 (or the pseudogene TRBV3-2) to TRBJ1-1, with D perhaps TRBD1 (5 bases). Trimming pared 1 base from V and 4 bases from J, leaving 7 bases between. Per germline, CDR1 LGHDT and CDR2 YNNKEL (reference sequence). The CDR3 is 13 residues long.

The CDR3 coding sequence is TGTGCCAGCAGCCCTGGCTCTGGAAACACCATATATTTT. It specifies CASSPGSGNTIYF. V is TRBV27 and J is TRBJ1-3; D call uncertain. V lost 6 bases and J 0 bases, leaving 6 bases between the germline ends. CDR3 length: 13 residues. Germline values: CDR1 MNHEY, CDR2 SMNVEV (reference sequence).

CDR3 sequence (DNA): TGTGCCAGCAGTCACCGACTGGTGGGATGGCGGGAGACCCAGTACTTC. This translates into CASSHRLVGWRETQYF. The V and J genes are TRBV6-2 or TRBV6-3 and TRBJ2-5; no reliable D call. V gave up 5 bases and J gave up 5 bases, with 21 bases separating them. CDR1 is MNHEY, CDR2 SVGEGT, per germline. This CDR3 spans 16 amino acids.